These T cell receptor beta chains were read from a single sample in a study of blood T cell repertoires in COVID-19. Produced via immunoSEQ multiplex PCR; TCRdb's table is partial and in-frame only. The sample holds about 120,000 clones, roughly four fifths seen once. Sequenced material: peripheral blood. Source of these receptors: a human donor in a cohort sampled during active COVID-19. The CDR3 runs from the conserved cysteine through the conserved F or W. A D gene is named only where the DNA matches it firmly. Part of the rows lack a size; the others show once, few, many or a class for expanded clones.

CDR3 DNA: TGTGCCAGCAGTCTTTTTCCTCCCAGCGGACCCCTCCACTTT
CDR3 protein: CASSLFPPSGPLHF
V gene: TRBV2
D gene: -
J gene: TRBJ1-6
clone size: -

CDR3 DNA: TGTGCCAGCAGCGCTGGACAGTACGAGCAGTACTTC
CDR3 protein: CASSAGQYEQYF
V gene: TRBV7-6
D gene: -
J gene: TRBJ2-7
clone size: -

CDR3 DNA: TGTGCCAGCAGACCGGGGGGGCCGAAAGATACGCAGTATTTT
CDR3 protein: CASRPGGPKDTQYF
V gene: TRBV2
D gene: TRBD2
J gene: TRBJ2-3
clone size: -

CDR3 DNA: TGTGCCAGCAGAGGGGGGGAGAACACCGGGGAGCTGTTTTTT
CDR3 protein: CASRGGENTGELFF
V gene: TRBV2
D gene: -
J gene: TRBJ2-2
clone size: -

CDR3 DNA: TGTGCCAGCAATTTCGGGACTGGGAACACTGAAGCTTTCTTT
CDR3 protein: CASNFGTGNTEAFF
V gene: TRBV5-5
D gene: -
J gene: TRBJ1-1
clone size: -

CDR3 DNA: TGTGCCAGCAGTTTTTTTCGGGGTGAGGGCAATCAGCCCCAGCATTTT
CDR3 protein: CASSFFRGEGNQPQHF
V gene: TRBV28
D gene: -
J gene: TRBJ1-5
clone size: -

CDR3 DNA: TGTGCCAGCAGCCTGGGACAGGGAGGAGAGACCCAGTACTTC
CDR3 protein: CASSLGQGGETQYF
V gene: TRBV5-4
D gene: TRBD1
J gene: TRBJ2-5
clone size: -

CDR3 DNA: TGTGCCAGCTTGACCGGGACTAGCGGGGGGGCCGGGGAGCTGTTTTTT
CDR3 protein: CASLTGTSGGAGELFF
V gene: TRBV6-4
D gene: TRBD2
J gene: TRBJ2-2
clone size: -

CDR3 DNA: TGTGCCAGCAGTTCCCTACCAAAGTATGGCTACACCTTC
CDR3 protein: CASSSLPKYGYTF
V gene: TRBV2
D gene: -
J gene: TRBJ1-2
clone size: -

CDR3 DNA: TGTGCCAGCAGCCAAGGGCTAGCGGTCAACATTCAGTACTTC
CDR3 protein: CASSQGLAVNIQYF
V gene: TRBV3-1/TRBV3-2
D gene: TRBD2
J gene: TRBJ2-4
clone size: once

CDR3 DNA: TGTGCCAGCCCTCTAGCGCCCATGGGAGAGACCCAGTACTTC
CDR3 protein: CASPLAPMGETQYF
V gene: TRBV5-8
D gene: -
J gene: TRBJ2-5
clone size: -

CDR3 DNA: TGCGCCAGCAGCTTCTTCGGGGGGAGCACAGATACGCAGTATTTT
CDR3 protein: CASSFFGGSTDTQYF
V gene: TRBV5-1
D gene: TRBD2
J gene: TRBJ2-3
clone size: -

CDR3 DNA: TGCGCCAGCGCCCCTCTCGGGGGAAATGAGCAGTTCTTC
CDR3 protein: CASAPLGGNEQFF
V gene: TRBV10-1
D gene: -
J gene: TRBJ2-1
clone size: -

CDR3 DNA: TGTGCCAGCAGCTTAGGCGGGACTACCACAGATACGCAGTATTTT
CDR3 protein: CASSLGGTTTDTQYF
V gene: TRBV11-2
D gene: TRBD2
J gene: TRBJ2-3
clone size: few

CDR3 DNA: TGTGCCAGCAGCCCAAAAACTAGCGGGGGATCGGAGACCCAGTACTTC
CDR3 protein: CASSPKTSGGSETQYF
V gene: TRBV7-2
D gene: TRBD2
J gene: TRBJ2-5
clone size: -

CDR3 DNA: TGTGCCAGCAGCCTGGGACTAGCGGGGGGGCCGAGCATTCAGTACTTC
CDR3 protein: CASSLGLAGGPSIQYF
V gene: TRBV3-1/TRBV3-2
D gene: TRBD2
J gene: TRBJ2-4
clone size: -

CDR3 DNA: TGTGCCAGCAGCTTAGCAGGGGAGAACACCGGGGAGCTGTTTTTT
CDR3 protein: CASSLAGENTGELFF
V gene: TRBV7-6
D gene: -
J gene: TRBJ2-2
clone size: -

CDR3 DNA: TGTGCCAGCAGCTTGTACAGGGAGGGGGATCGTAGCTCTGGAAACACCATATATTTT
CDR3 protein: CASSLYREGDRSSGNTIYF
V gene: TRBV5-5
D gene: -
J gene: TRBJ1-3
clone size: -

CDR3 DNA: TGTGCCAGCAGCTTAGCAGGGGGCCTCCAAGAGACCCAGTACTTC
CDR3 protein: CASSLAGGLQETQYF
V gene: TRBV11-2
D gene: TRBD1
J gene: TRBJ2-5
clone size: -

CDR3 DNA: TGTGCCAGCAGCTTGGCCGGGGGTTATGGCTACACCTTC
CDR3 protein: CASSLAGGYGYTF
V gene: TRBV5-6
D gene: -
J gene: TRBJ1-2
clone size: -

CDR3 DNA: TGCGCCAGCAGCCAAGAAAGCGGGCAGGGCAATCAGCCCCAGCATTTT
CDR3 protein: CASSQESGQGNQPQHF
V gene: TRBV4-3
D gene: -
J gene: TRBJ1-5
clone size: -

CDR3 DNA: TGCGCCAGCAGCCAAGACGGGGGTCGCAAGGGCGATGAGCAGTTCTTC
CDR3 protein: CASSQDGGRKGDEQFF
V gene: TRBV23-1
D gene: -
J gene: TRBJ2-1
clone size: -

CDR3 DNA: TGTGCCACCAGTGACAGGGACAGGGCGATGGAGACCCAGTACTTC
CDR3 protein: CATSDRDRAMETQYF
V gene: TRBV24-1
D gene: TRBD1
J gene: TRBJ2-5
clone size: -

CDR3 DNA: TGTGCCAGTAGGGACAGGGGCACCGGGGAGCTGTTTTTT
CDR3 protein: CASRDRGTGELFF
V gene: TRBV19
D gene: TRBD1
J gene: TRBJ2-2
clone size: -

CDR3 DNA: TGTGCCAGCAGTTTTCCGGGACAGGGGGTCCGAGCTAATGAAAAACTGTTTTTT
CDR3 protein: CASSFPGQGVRANEKLFF
V gene: TRBV7-6
D gene: TRBD1
J gene: TRBJ1-4
clone size: -

CDR3 DNA: TGTGCCAGCAGCAACGCGGTGGGGACAGACTACGAGCAGTACTTC
CDR3 protein: CASSNAVGTDYEQYF
V gene: TRBV7-9
D gene: TRBD1
J gene: TRBJ2-7
clone size: -

CDR3 DNA: TGTGCCAGCAGCCCCACGACAGCTTTGGAGCCCCAGCATTTT
CDR3 protein: CASSPTTALEPQHF
V gene: TRBV7-8
D gene: -
J gene: TRBJ1-5
clone size: -

CDR3 DNA: TGTGCCAGTAGTATAGCTCCAGGGATTCTGATGAACACTGAAGCTTTCTTT
CDR3 protein: CASSIAPGILMNTEAFF
V gene: TRBV19
D gene: -
J gene: TRBJ1-1
clone size: -

CDR3 DNA: TGTGCCAGCAGCACCAGAGACAGGGGGAACCTCTACGAGCAGTACTTC
CDR3 protein: CASSTRDRGNLYEQYF
V gene: TRBV11-2
D gene: TRBD1
J gene: TRBJ2-7
clone size: -

CDR3 DNA: TGTGCCAGCAGTTACTTTGGGGGCGACGAGCAGTACTTC
CDR3 protein: CASSYFGGDEQYF
V gene: TRBV6-5
D gene: -
J gene: TRBJ2-7
clone size: -

CDR3 DNA: TGTGCCAGCAGTTCAGACAGGAAGGGCGGCTACACCTTC
CDR3 protein: CASSSDRKGGYTF
V gene: TRBV12-3/TRBV12-4
D gene: -
J gene: TRBJ1-2
clone size: -

CDR3 DNA: TGTGCCAGCAGTGTCGGATTAGACTCAGATACGCAGTATTTT
CDR3 protein: CASSVGLDSDTQYF
V gene: TRBV27
D gene: -
J gene: TRBJ2-3
clone size: -

CDR3 DNA: TGTGCCAGCAGTGTGGAAGCGGGGGGCTCCTACGAGCAGTACTTC
CDR3 protein: CASSVEAGGSYEQYF
V gene: TRBV2
D gene: TRBD2
J gene: TRBJ2-7
clone size: once

CDR3 DNA: TGTGCCAGTAGTAAAAACAGGGGGGAGACCCAGTACTTC
CDR3 protein: CASSKNRGETQYF
V gene: TRBV19
D gene: TRBD1
J gene: TRBJ2-5
clone size: -

CDR3 DNA: TGTGCCAGCAGCTTTGGGCAGGGGGGTGAGACCCAGTACTTC
CDR3 protein: CASSFGQGGETQYF
V gene: TRBV7-9
D gene: -
J gene: TRBJ2-5
clone size: -

CDR3 DNA: TGTGCCAGCGATAAGGGACAGTCCGCAGATACGCAGTATTTT
CDR3 protein: CASDKGQSADTQYF
V gene: TRBV6-5
D gene: TRBD1
J gene: TRBJ2-3
clone size: -

CDR3 DNA: TGTGCCAGCTCACCCGGGACAGGCGGTTTCGAAAAACTGTTTTTT
CDR3 protein: CASSPGTGGFEKLFF
V gene: TRBV18
D gene: TRBD1
J gene: TRBJ1-4
clone size: -

CDR3 DNA: TGTGCCACCAGTGATCCCCTCCCGGGGGAGGGCGAGGATACGCAGTATTTT
CDR3 protein: CATSDPLPGEGEDTQYF
V gene: TRBV24-1
D gene: TRBD2
J gene: TRBJ2-3
clone size: -

CDR3 DNA: TGTGCCAGCACCACAGGGACAGATACGCAGTATTTT
CDR3 protein: CASTTGTDTQYF
V gene: TRBV7-2
D gene: -
J gene: TRBJ2-3
clone size: -

CDR3 DNA: TGTGCCAGCAGCTTAAATCCGTCAGGGTACTATGGCTACACCTTC
CDR3 protein: CASSLNPSGYYGYTF
V gene: TRBV7-8
D gene: -
J gene: TRBJ1-2
clone size: -

CDR3 DNA: TGTGCCAGCAGTTACCGTCTCGGACAGCCCACCGGGGAGCTGTTTTTT
CDR3 protein: CASSYRLGQPTGELFF
V gene: TRBV6-5
D gene: -
J gene: TRBJ2-2
clone size: -

CDR3 DNA: TGCGCCAGCAGGTCCGGGACAGGGGTAGGGTCACCCCTCCACTTT
CDR3 protein: CASRSGTGVGSPLHF
V gene: TRBV5-1
D gene: TRBD1
J gene: TRBJ1-6
clone size: many

CDR3 DNA: TGTGCCAGCAGTGGGGGGGGGATAGGCACTGAAGCTTTCTTT
CDR3 protein: CASSGGGIGTEAFF
V gene: TRBV28
D gene: -
J gene: TRBJ1-1
clone size: -

CDR3 DNA: TGTGCCAGCAGTTCCCACTCGGGGTCTGTGACGCAGTATTTT
CDR3 protein: CASSSHSGSVTQYF
V gene: TRBV28
D gene: -
J gene: TRBJ2-3
clone size: -

CDR3 DNA: TGTGCCATCAGCAAAGGGGGGGGAAAGGTTGGCTACACCTTC
CDR3 protein: CAISKGGGKVGYTF
V gene: TRBV10-3
D gene: -
J gene: TRBJ1-2
clone size: few

CDR3 DNA: TGTGCCAGCAGGAATAGCGGGGGACAAGAGACCCAGTACTTC
CDR3 protein: CASRNSGGQETQYF
V gene: TRBV5-4
D gene: TRBD2
J gene: TRBJ2-5
clone size: -

CDR3 DNA: TGCGCCAGCAGCTTGGCCCCAGGGTCCGGGGCCAACGTCCTGACTTTC
CDR3 protein: CASSLAPGSGANVLTF
V gene: TRBV5-1
D gene: -
J gene: TRBJ2-6
clone size: -

CDR3 DNA: TGTGCCAGCAGCGTAGCGGCGGGGGGGCGGGAGACCCAGTACTTC
CDR3 protein: CASSVAAGGRETQYF
V gene: TRBV9
D gene: TRBD2
J gene: TRBJ2-5
clone size: -